These T cell receptor beta chains were read from a single sample in a study of blood T cells in healthy people across ages. TCRdb recomputed calls from the 5' RACE reads with MiXCR, one row per CDR3 protein. The table includes 980,000 or so distinct CDR3 sequences, roughly 48% detected once. Material for sequencing was blood. These receptors originate from a man aged 25-45 years in good health. Both conserved end residues are part of each CDR3. Fields, in order: J gene, V gene, clone size, D gene, CDR3 DNA, CDR3 protein. The D gene is left open where the match is weak. Not all rows give a size; the values are once, few, many and, for expanded clones, a class.

>TRBJ2-1|TRBV28|few|-
TGTGCCAGCAGTCCTCCAGGCCCGGGCTACAATGAGCAGTTCTTC
CASSPPGPGYNEQFF
>TRBJ2-7|TRBV27|-|TRBD1
TGTGCCAGCAACCCAATCGGGACAGGGGGCTACGAGCAGTACTTC
CASNPIGTGGYEQYF
>TRBJ2-5|TRBV30|-|-
TGTGCCTGGAGTTCGGGCAGTCTCCAAGAGACCCAGTACTTC
CAWSSGSLQETQYF
>TRBJ1-4|TRBV5-1|-|-
TGCGCCAGCAGTTCACAGGAACTGTTTTTT
CASSSQELFF
>TRBJ2-5|TRBV30|-|-
TGTGCCTGGAGCCAACCAGCGGGTCGGGAGACCCAGTACTTC
CAWSQPAGRETQYF
>TRBJ1-5|TRBV6-2/TRBV6-3|-|-
TGTGCCAGCAGTTACTACGGACAAGCTAGCAATCAGCCCCAGCATTTT
CASSYYGQASNQPQHF
>TRBJ1-5|TRBV3-1|-|-
TGTGCCGGCAGCCAAGGGGGTGGCAATCAGCCCCAGCATTTT
CAGSQGGGNQPQHF
>TRBJ2-7|TRBV5-1|-|-
TGCGCCAGCAGCTCTTCCGGGACTGGGGGCTCCTACGAGCAGTACTTC
CASSSSGTGGSYEQYF
>TRBJ1-1|TRBV5-1|-|-
TGCGCCAGCAGCCTAACAGCGAACATTGAAGCTTTCTTT
CASSLTANIEAFF
>TRBJ1-2|TRBV29-1|-|-
TGCAGCTCCGGAGGGGACACCTATGGCTACACCTTC
CSSGGDTYGYTF
>TRBJ2-7|TRBV29-1|few|-
TGCAGCGTCGTGATTAAGGGGTCCTACGAGCAGTACTTC
CSVVIKGSYEQYF
>TRBJ1-6|TRBV7-2|-|-
TGTGCCAGCAGCGTAGAGGGCCCTTCACCCCTCCACTTT
CASSVEGPSPLHF
>TRBJ1-2|TRBV20-1|-|TRBD1
TGCAGTGCTAGAGCGCGTTACAGGGGGTCCGGTGACTATGGCTACACCTTC
CSARARYRGSGDYGYTF
>TRBJ2-1|TRBV29-1|-|-
TGCAGCGTTTGTTGGGCAGGGTACAATGAGCAGTTCTTC
CSVCWAGYNEQFF
>TRBJ1-1|TRBV7-2|-|TRBD1
TGTGCCAGCAGCCAGGGGGCGCTGGCTGAAGCTTTCTTT
CASSQGALAEAFF
>TRBJ1-2|TRBV7-9|-|-
TGTGCCAGCAGCTTGAGACAGGTGGACTATGGCTACACCTTC
CASSLRQVDYGYTF
>TRBJ2-7|TRBV28|once|-
TGTGCCAGCCTCCGGGGAGGAAGCGGAGACTCCTACGAGCAGTACTTC
CASLRGGSGDSYEQYF
>TRBJ2-3|TRBV20-1|few|-
TGCAGTGCTAGAGATATAGGGGAGACTATGAGCACAGATACGCAGTATTTT
CSARDIGETMSTDTQYF
>TRBJ2-1|TRBV20-1|-|-
TGCAGCCCACCGGGTCCTTACAAGGGCGACAATGAGCAGTTCTTC
CSPPGPYKGDNEQFF
>TRBJ2-1|TRBV5-5|-|TRBD2
TGTGCCAGCAGCTCCCCGGGACTAGCGGGGGGGAACAATGAGCAGTTCTTC
CASSSPGLAGGNNEQFF
>TRBJ2-2|TRBV5-1|-|TRBD2
TGCGCCAGCGGACTAGCGGGGGCTAACACCGGGGAGCTGTTTTTT
CASGLAGANTGELFF
>TRBJ2-7|TRBV7-2|-|-
TGTGCCAGCAGCTTAGTAGGTGTCAGGGCCTCCTACGAGCAGTACTTC
CASSLVGVRASYEQYF
>TRBJ2-7|TRBV6-5|few|-
TGTGCCAGCAGTTATGGGGATTACTACGAGCAGTACTTC
CASSYGDYYEQYF
>TRBJ2-7|TRBV4-1|few|-
TGCGCCAGCAGCCAAGATACTTTCACCTACGAGCAGTACTTC
CASSQDTFTYEQYF
>TRBJ1-1|TRBV6-5|-|-
TGTGCCAGCAGCCCCAGGGCCGGGGGCGGTGGCACTGAAGCTTTCTTT
CASSPRAGGGGTEAFF
>TRBJ2-7|TRBV4-2|-|-
TGTGCCAGCAGCCAAGCTCGCGGCTCCTACGGGCAGTACTTC
CASSQARGSYGQYF
>TRBJ2-5|TRBV15|-|-
TGTGCCACCAGCCCGAATTCTGAGCAGTACTTC
CATSPNSEQYF
>TRBJ1-4|TRBV25-1|few|-
TGTGCCAGCAGTGAATGGGCAGACCATGAAAAACTGTTTTTT
CASSEWADHEKLFF
>TRBJ2-7|TRBV2|-|-
TGTGCCAGCACCGCATTGGATTGGGGCGAGCAGTACTTC
CASTALDWGEQYF
>TRBJ2-7|TRBV27|-|-
TGTGCCAGCAGTTTAGGGGGGGCCCTCTACGAGCAGTACTTC
CASSLGGALYEQYF
>TRBJ2-7|TRBV14|few|TRBD2
TGTGCCAGCAGCCACCTAGCGGGGGGTTACGAGCAGTACTTC
CASSHLAGGYEQYF
>TRBJ1-2|TRBV2|-|-
TGTGCCAGCAGTGCGCAGGATCTCTACTATGGCTACACCTTC
CASSAQDLYYGYTF
>TRBJ1-1|TRBV10-3|-|-
TGTGCCATCAGTCCTACGGGGACGACGAATACTGAAGCTTTCTTT
CAISPTGTTNTEAFF
>TRBJ2-2|TRBV7-2|many|-
TGTGCCAGCAGCCTAAAGGGGAGGGAGCTGTTTTTT
CASSLKGRELFF
>TRBJ2-5|TRBV7-9|-|TRBD1
TGTGCCAGCAACCCCCAGGACAGGGGTCAAGAGACCCAGTACTTC
CASNPQDRGQETQYF
>TRBJ1-6|TRBV7-2|-|-
TGTGCCAGCAGCTTGGGACGGACTAATTCACCCCTCCACTTT
CASSLGRTNSPLHF
>TRBJ2-2|TRBV28|few|TRBD1
TGTGCCAGCCGGATCGGACAGGCCGGAACCGGGGAGCTGTTTTTT
CASRIGQAGTGELFF
>TRBJ2-7|TRBV7-3|-|-
TGTGCCAGCAGCTCGAATCTACAGGGAGGCGAGCAGTACTTC
CASSSNLQGGEQYF
>TRBJ1-3|TRBV7-2|-|TRBD1
TGTGCCAGCAGCTCAAACAGGGGGCCAGGAAACACCATATATTTT
CASSSNRGPGNTIYF
>TRBJ1-6|TRBV4-1|many|TRBD1
TGCGCCAGCAGCCAAGCGGGACAGACGAATTCACCCCTCCACTTT
CASSQAGQTNSPLHF
>TRBJ2-3|TRBV7-9|few|-
TGTGCCAGCAGCGTAGCAGGGGCAGGTACGCAGTATTTT
CASSVAGAGTQYF
>TRBJ1-3|TRBV6-5|-|-
TGTGCCAGCACCCCTGTCGGGGGTTCCGGAAACACCATATATTTT
CASTPVGGSGNTIYF
>TRBJ2-7|TRBV2|few|TRBD1
TGTGCTGGCGGACAGGGGGCGTACGAGCAGTACTTC
CAGGQGAYEQYF
>TRBJ2-6|TRBV4-3|once|-
TGCGCCAGCAGCCAAAGGCAGGGCGGATCTGGGGCCAACGTCCTGACTTTC
CASSQRQGGSGANVLTF
>TRBJ2-7|TRBV21-1|-|-
TGTGCCAGCAGCATCCGGGACAGGGGGAACTACGAGCAGTACTTC
CASSIRDRGNYEQYF
>TRBJ2-3|TRBV28|-|-
TGTGCCAGCAGCCTCCCTTCGGGGCCAGTCACAGATACGCAGTATTTT
CASSLPSGPVTDTQYF
>TRBJ1-6|TRBV4-3|-|-
TGCGTCAGCAGCCAAGGTCCGGTTAGCTCACCCCTCCACTTT
CVSSQGPVSSPLHF
>TRBJ2-4|TRBV11-2|few|-
TGTGCCAGCAGCTTAGGGGGGCTCAGGGCGTCCAAAAACATTCAGTACTTC
CASSLGGLRASKNIQYF
>TRBJ2-1|TRBV4-1|few|-
TGCGCCAGCAGCCGCATGCAGGGGGGGGGCCTTGAGCAGTTCTTC
CASSRMQGGGLEQFF
>TRBJ2-1|TRBV7-9|few|TRBD2
TGTGCCAGCAGCTTACCCAAGACGGGGGGCTCCTACAATGAGCAGTTCTTC
CASSLPKTGGSYNEQFF
>TRBJ2-3|TRBV6-5|few|-
TGTGCCAGCAGTGCTCCGGACAGCACAGATACGCAGTATTTT
CASSAPDSTDTQYF
>TRBJ2-3|TRBV3-1|few|-
TGTGCCAGCAGGCGGACGACCGATTTCGCAGATACGCAGTATTTT
CASRRTTDFADTQYF
>TRBJ2-5|TRBV10-3|-|-
TGTGCCACGTCCAAAGGGGAGACCCAGTACTTC
CATSKGETQYF